The clone carrying this TCR beta chain showed up just once. The source of the sample is a study of blood T cell repertoires in COVID-19. For the study at large: Spain, Italy and the United States supplied samples that represented acute and convalescent COVID-19. T cells, B-cell-depleted T cells, or PBMCs provided the cDNA or gDNA that served as material.

Libraries were prepared by immunoSEQ multiplex PCR; TCRdb keeps only in-frame clonotypes and omits some of them. The data contain about 490,000 clones, 70% to 90% of them seen just once; the ten biggest clones take up approximately 3%. The CDR3 spans 14 residues. Germline-derived CDR1 and CDR2 are MNHEY and SVGAGI. Trimming shortened V by 11 bases and J by 5 bases, and 19 bases separated the two germline ends. This TCR derives from a human donor in a cohort sampled during active COVID-19. The sequenced sample consisted of peripheral blood. The chain is built from TRBV6-5 and TRBJ1-5; D gene uncertain. The CDR3 here is CAYKSEQADQPQHF. The CDR3 DNA sequence: TGTGCCTACAAGAGTGAGCAGGCAGATCAGCCCCAGCATTTT.